This entry features one T cell receptor (beta chain) sequence. The protocol was immunoSEQ multiplex PCR, while the TCRdb copy is restricted to in-frame clones and leaves out a portion. The repertoire consists of 55,000 to 95,000 clones, with almost 90% occurring once and the leading ten covering 2.5% to 3%. This sample is part of a study of OX40 agonist ivuxolimab in advanced cancers. Study as a whole: It was ivuxolimab, an agonistic anti-OX40 (CD134) antibody, that patients were treated with. Hepatocellular carcinoma, melanoma, renal cell or head and neck cancer occurred in dose-escalation patients. Three patients, one with hepatocellular carcinoma and two with cutaneous melanoma, responded partially.

V lost 0 bases and J 8 bases, leaving 7 bases between the germline ends. Germline loops: CDR1 MNHEY, CDR2 SVGAGI. CDR3 length equals 12 residues. The sequence came from an adult with an advanced solid tumor such as melanoma, head and neck, liver or kidney cancer. This chain joins TRBV6-5 and TRBJ1-1, with no clear D. The material was CD4+ or CD8+ T cells sorted from blood, obtained in a trial of the OX40 agonist ivuxolimab. The CDR3 coding sequence is TGTGCCAGCAGTTACTCAGGGTACGAAGCTTTCTTT. Amino acids: CASSYSGYEAFF.